This T cell receptor (beta chain) was profiled in a study of T cell responses to AZD1222 COVID-19 vaccine. As concerns this clone: Its antigen is not identified.

There are 14 residues in the CDR3. Germline V gives CDR1 GTSNPN, CDR2 SVGIG (reference sequence). With 5 bases clipped from V and 0 bases from J, the junction kept 1 base outside the gene matches. Only in-frame clones appear in the TCRdb table, and some are missing; sequencing was by immunoSEQ multiplex PCR. Of more than 140,000 clones in the sample, around 88% are singletons; the top ten hold approximately 2.1%. Overall study results and limits: Clonal diversity was possibly underestimated, and white British individuals and females predominated among donors.

The chain carries TRBV30 and TRBJ1-6; 7 positions match TRBD1. The sequenced sample was peripheral blood, obtained on day 0 of AZD1222 vaccination. The sequence was obtained from an adult in good health. CDR3 in DNA: TGTGCCTGGCGGGACAGCTCCTATAATTCACCCCTCCACTTT. It encodes CAWRDSSYNSPLHF.